This passage covers 2 T cell receptor beta chains from one sample sequenced in a study of blood T cell repertoires in COVID-19. Assay: immunoSEQ multiplex PCR; the TCRdb copy retains only in-frame clones and omits some. The data contain 40,000 or so clones, approximately 80% of them singletons. Source material: peripheral blood. The receptors were gathered from an elderly man with acute or convalescent COVID-19.

This chain uses TRBV24-1 with TRBJ2-2; 8 bases are a match to TRBD2. J gave up 4 bases and V 7 bases, and 4 bases lay outside the gene matches. The length of the CDR3 is 14 residues. The germline gives CDR1 KGHDR, CDR2 SFDVKD. DNA for the CDR3: TGTGCCACCAGCGGGGGGGCGCGCACCGGGGAGCTGTTTTTT. Translation: CATSGGARTGELFF.

The chain is built from TRBV6-4 and TRBJ1-6, with 10 nucleotides matching TRBD1. Trimming cost V 11 bases and J 6 bases; bases outside gene matches: 4. The germline CDR1 and CDR2 sequences are MRHNA and SNTAGT. The CDR3 loop spans 13 amino acids. This CDR3 is CASRTGGNSPLHF. The CDR3 bases are TGTGCCTCAAGGACAGGGGGTAATTCACCCCTCCACTTT.